This TCR beta chain was documented in a study of blood T cell repertoires in COVID-19. Across the whole study: COVID-19 samples, acute and convalescent, were from the United States, Italy and Spain.

Assay: immunoSEQ multiplex PCR; the TCRdb copy retains only in-frame clones and omits some. This table has about 59,000 clones, 75% to 90% appearing once. Germline CDR1 SGHRS, CDR2 YFSETQ. The CDR3 extends over 14 amino acids. Trimming stripped 4 bases from V and 2 bases from J, with 12 bases between. The TCR comes from a man aged 55 to 69 with COVID-19, enrolled during active disease. The chain recombines TRBV5-1 with TRBJ1-2; D gene uncertain. Sequenced sample: peripheral blood. Here the CDR3 reads CASSTEGTNYGYTF. CDR3 nucleotides: TGCGCCAGCAGCACGGAGGGCACGAACTATGGCTACACCTTC.